A single sample gave rise to the 14 T cell receptor beta chains below, sequenced in a study of shared clonotypes between healthy human individuals. Method: immunoSEQ multiplex PCR; TCRdb's copy keeps in-frame clones and lacks some. Of over 95,000 clones listed, around 73% are singletons. The sample was memory CD8+ T cells sorted from blood. Subset in this sample: CD45RO+ cells pooled with CCR7-negative TemRA cells. The source of these receptors is a woman in her thirties in good health.

V is TRBV14 and J is TRBJ2-5; weak D call: TRBD1 (6 bases). The J call is doubtful: the DNA matches TRBJ2-7 better. Germline V lookup: CDR1 SGHDN, CDR2 FVKESK. This CDR3 has 15 residues. CDR3 residues: CASSQKGGLVYEQYF. CDR3 sequence (DNA): TGTGCCAGCAGCCAAAAAGGGGGTCTGGTATACGAGCAGTACTTC.

In the case of this clone: The same CDR3 can be traced to other DNA sequences in this sample. This chain links TRBV7-9 with TRBJ1-5; a possible D gene is TRBD1 (5 bases). The length of the CDR3 is 13 residues. Per the germline V gene, CDR1 is SEHNR and CDR2 is FQNEAQ (reference sequence). Trimming pared 6 bases from V and 4 bases from J, leaving 10 bases between. CDR3 in amino acids: CASRGEGNQPQHF. The CDR3 DNA reads TGTGCCAGCAGAGGGGAGGGAAATCAGCCCCAGCATTTT. Filled out from reference TRBV7-9 and TRBJ1-5, the complete variable domain reads DTGVSQNPRHKITKRGQNVTFRCDPISEHNRLYWYRQTLGQGPEFLTYFQNEAQLEKSRLLSDRFSAERPKGSFSTLEIQRTEQGDSAMYLCASRGEGNQPQHFGDGTRLSIL.

Here the CDR3 DNA reads TGTGCCAGCAGCTGGAATAGAGAGACCCAGTACTTC. Translated: CASSWNRETQYF. This chain uses TRBV5-6 with TRBJ2-5, with unresolved D. Germline V gene sequence: CDR1 SGHDT, CDR2 YYEEEE. Trimming took off 3 bases at V and 4 bases at J, with 7 bases between the two ends. CDR3 length: 12 amino acids.

This sequence joins TRBV11-1 and TRBJ2-5; TRBD2 aligns across 11 bases. The J call may be wrong; the DNA end is better matched by TRBJ2-7. The CDR3 is 16 residues long. The germline V gene encodes CDR1 SGHAT and CDR2 FQDESV (reference sequence). In nucleotides, the CDR3 is TGTGCCAGCAGTCCGACTAGCGGGAAGAGCTCCTACGAGCAGTACTTC. Encoded protein: CASSPTSGKSSYEQYF.

The chain carries TRBV7-9 and TRBJ2-1, with 10 bases matching TRBD2. J lost 9 bases, V lost 4 bases, and 6 bases had no gene match. Germline values: CDR1 SEHNR, CDR2 FQNEAQ (reference sequence). The CDR3 has 14 residues. This chain's CDR3 is CASSSSGRGGEQFF. In nucleotides, the CDR3 is TGTGCCAGCAGCTCGAGCGGGAGGGGAGGTGAGCAGTTCTTC.

This clone occurred many times. This chain links TRBV19 with TRBJ2-7; TRBD2 aligns across 10 bases. The germline gives CDR1 LNHDA, CDR2 SQIVND (reference sequence). The J segment lost 1 base and the V segment lost 5 bases, leaving 2 bases of the junction unmatched. The CDR3 runs to 14 residues. The CDR3 DNA reads as TGTGCCAGTAGTGAGGGACTAGCGTCCTACGAGCAGTACTTC. As protein: CASSEGLASYEQYF.

The genes are TRBV2 and TRBJ2-7; D gene unclear. The length of the CDR3 is 14 residues. Trimming took off 6 bases at V and 2 bases at J, with 14 bases between the two ends. Germline values: CDR1 SNHLY, CDR2 FYNNEI. The DNA for the CDR3 is TGTGCCAGCAGCGAGACCCTTAGGACCTACGAGCAGTACTTC. Its protein is CASSETLRTYEQYF. The whole variable domain, remainder taken from reference TRBV2 and TRBJ2-7, is EPEVTQTPSHQVTQMGQEVILRCVPISNHLYFYWYRQILGQKVEFLVSFYNNEISEKSEIFDDQFSVERPDGSNFTLKIRSTKLEDSAMYFCASSETLRTYEQYFGPGTRLTVT.

This chain links TRBV28 with TRBJ2-7; D remains ambiguous. The germline V gene has CDR1 MDHEN and CDR2 SYDVKM. This CDR3 has 11 residues. V shed 3 bases and J shed 3 bases, with 3 bases lying between them. CDR3 amino acids: CASSFDYEQYF. For the CDR3, the DNA is TGTGCCAGCAGTTTCGACTACGAGCAGTACTTC.

V gene TRBV15 combines with J gene TRBJ2-1; D is perhaps TRBD2 (5 bases). The ends were cut back, 7 bases at V and 2 bases at J, with 15 bases in the middle. The CDR3 is 15 residues long. Per the germline V gene, CDR1 is LNHNV and CDR2 is YYDKDF (reference sequence). The CDR3 nucleotides read TGTGCCACCACCATCGAGAGCGGAGCCTACAATGAGCAGTTCTTC. Translated, it gives CATTIESGAYNEQFF.

J is TRBJ1-2 and V is TRBV13; D uncertain. CDR1 and CDR2 from the germline V gene are PRHDT and FYEKMQ (reference sequence). The CDR3 has 13 residues. Trimming left V 5 bases short and J 5 bases short, with 12 bases between. The CDR3 region has the DNA TGTGCCAGCAGCCACCGGGCTTTATATGGCTACACCTTC. This codes for CASSHRALYGYTF.

This rearrangement joins TRBV9 to TRBJ2-5; D call uncertain. The J call may be mistaken, given a closer DNA end match to TRBJ2-7. Germline values: CDR1 SGDLS, CDR2 YYNGEE. CDR3 length: 16 residues. DNA of the CDR3: TGTGCCAGCAGCACACAGCCCGGACGGAGCACCTACGAGCAGTACTTC. This gives the protein CASSTQPGRSTYEQYF.

The J gene is TRBJ2-7, the V gene TRBV19; 7 bases are a match to TRBD2. Germline trimming cut 1 base from V and 5 bases from J; bases unmatched to any gene: 5. This CDR3 contains 14 residues. CDR1 is LNHDA and CDR2 is SQIVND in the germline V gene (reference sequence). The CDR3 protein is CASSIGREFHEQYF. CDR3 in DNA: TGTGCCAGTAGTATAGGGCGGGAGTTCCACGAGCAGTACTTC.

The J gene is TRBJ1-5, the V gene TRBV28; D is uncertain. From germline, CDR1 is MDHEN and CDR2 SYDVKM. Trimming pared 5 bases from V and 0 bases from J, leaving 11 bases between. This CDR3 contains 15 residues. CDR3 loop: CASSISGCSNQPQHF. CDR3 nucleotides: TGTGCCAGCAGTATCTCCGGATGTAGCAATCAGCCCCAGCATTTT. The whole variable domain, filled in from reference TRBV28 and TRBJ1-5, reads DVKVTQSSRYLVKRTGEKVFLECVQDMDHENMFWYRQDPGLGLRLIYFSYDVKMKEKGDIPEGYSVSREKKERFSLILESASTNQTSMYLCASSISGCSNQPQHFGDGTRLSIL.

The V gene is TRBV11-2, the J gene TRBJ2-5; D gene uncertain. V gave up 7 bases and J gave up 5 bases, with 8 bases separating them. The V gene's germline CDR1 is SGHAT and CDR2 FQNNGV. The CDR3 runs 11 residues. The CDR3 region has the DNA TGTGCCAGCACCGGGCGGGAGACCCAGTACTTC. It encodes CASTGRETQYF.